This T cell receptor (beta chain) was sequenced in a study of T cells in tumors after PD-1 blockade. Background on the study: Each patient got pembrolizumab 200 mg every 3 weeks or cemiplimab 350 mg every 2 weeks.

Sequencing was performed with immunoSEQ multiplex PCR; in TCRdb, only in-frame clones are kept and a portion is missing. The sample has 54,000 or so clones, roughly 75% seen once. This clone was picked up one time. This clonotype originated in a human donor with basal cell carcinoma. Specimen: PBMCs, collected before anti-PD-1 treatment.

The CDR3, as DNA: TGTGCCAGTAGTATATCGGTCTCGTTTGAAAAACTGTTTTTT. It specifies CASSISVSFEKLFF. V gene TRBV19 combines with J gene TRBJ1-4; D is unresolved. The CDR3 consists of 14 residues. Germline CDR1 is LNHDA and CDR2 is SQIVND (reference sequence). Trimming pared 2 bases from V and 7 bases from J, leaving 11 bases between.